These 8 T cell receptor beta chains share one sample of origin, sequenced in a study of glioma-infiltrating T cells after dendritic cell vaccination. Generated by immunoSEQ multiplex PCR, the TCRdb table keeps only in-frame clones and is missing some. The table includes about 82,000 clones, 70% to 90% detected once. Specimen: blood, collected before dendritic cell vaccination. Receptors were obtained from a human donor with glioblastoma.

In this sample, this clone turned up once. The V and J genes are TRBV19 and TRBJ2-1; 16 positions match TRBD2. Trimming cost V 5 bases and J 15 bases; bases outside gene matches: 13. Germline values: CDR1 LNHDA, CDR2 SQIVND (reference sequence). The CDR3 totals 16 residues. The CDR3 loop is CASSETPGLAGGRGFF. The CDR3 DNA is TGTGCCAGTAGTGAGACACCGGGACTAGCGGGAGGGCGGGGGTTCTTC.

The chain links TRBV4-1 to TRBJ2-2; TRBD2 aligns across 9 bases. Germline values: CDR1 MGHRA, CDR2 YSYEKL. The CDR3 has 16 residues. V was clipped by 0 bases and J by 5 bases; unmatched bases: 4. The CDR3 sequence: CASSQEGLAGTGELFF. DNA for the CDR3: TGCGCCAGCAGCCAAGAAGGTCTAGCGGGGACCGGGGAGCTGTTTTTT.

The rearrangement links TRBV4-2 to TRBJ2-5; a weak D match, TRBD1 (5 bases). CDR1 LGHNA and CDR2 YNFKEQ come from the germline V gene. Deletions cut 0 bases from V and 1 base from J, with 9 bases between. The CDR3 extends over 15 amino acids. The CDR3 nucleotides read TGTGCCAGCAGCCAAGACTCTCAGGGCCAAGAGACCCAGTACTTC. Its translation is CASSQDSQGQETQYF.

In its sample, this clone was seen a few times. CDR3 region: CASSSISGTSGTYEQYF. In DNA, the CDR3 is TGTGCCAGCAGCTCGATCTCCGGGACTAGCGGTACCTACGAGCAGTACTTC. The rearrangement links TRBV7-9 to TRBJ2-7, with 11 bases fitting TRBD2. Germline V CDR1 and CDR2: SEHNR, FQNEAQ (reference sequence). The CDR3 consists of 17 residues. Trimming at V came to 4 bases and at J to 2 bases, leaving 10 bases not matched to a gene.

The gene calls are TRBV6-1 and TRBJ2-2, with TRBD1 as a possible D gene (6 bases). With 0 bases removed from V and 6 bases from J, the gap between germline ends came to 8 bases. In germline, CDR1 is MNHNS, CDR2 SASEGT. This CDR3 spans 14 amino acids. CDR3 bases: TGTGCCAGCAGTGAAGCCTCAGGGGCCGGGGAGCTGTTTTTT. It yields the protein CASSEASGAGELFF.

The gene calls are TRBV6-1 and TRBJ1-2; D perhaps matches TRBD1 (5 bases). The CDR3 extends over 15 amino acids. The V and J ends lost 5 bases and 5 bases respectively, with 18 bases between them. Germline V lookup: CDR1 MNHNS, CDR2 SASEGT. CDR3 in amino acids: CASSPFLLTGYGYTF. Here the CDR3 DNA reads TGTGCCAGCAGTCCTTTTCTTCTTACAGGATATGGCTACACCTTC.

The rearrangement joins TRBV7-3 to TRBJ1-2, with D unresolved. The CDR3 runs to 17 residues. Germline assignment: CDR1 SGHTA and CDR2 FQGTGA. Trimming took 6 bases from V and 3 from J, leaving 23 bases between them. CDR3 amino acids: CASRKNSGMREHYGYTF. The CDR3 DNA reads TGTGCCAGCAGGAAAAATTCCGGGATGCGCGAACACTATGGCTACACCTTC.

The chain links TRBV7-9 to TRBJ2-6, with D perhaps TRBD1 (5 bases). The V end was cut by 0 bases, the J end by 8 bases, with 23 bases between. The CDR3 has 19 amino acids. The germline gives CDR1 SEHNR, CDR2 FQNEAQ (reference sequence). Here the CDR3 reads CASSLAGQRLLWGTNVLTF. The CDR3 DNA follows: TGTGCCAGCAGCTTAGCGGGGCAGAGACTCCTCTGGGGTACCAACGTCCTGACTTTC. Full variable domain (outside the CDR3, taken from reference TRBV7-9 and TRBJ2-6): DTGVSQNPRHKITKRGQNVTFRCDPISEHNRLYWYRQTLGQGPEFLTYFQNEAQLEKSRLLSDRFSAERPKGSFSTLEIQRTEQGDSAMYLCASSLAGQRLLWGTNVLTFGAGSRLTVL.